This T cell receptor (beta chain) was identified in a study of OX40 agonist ivuxolimab in advanced cancers. The sample holds a few counts of this clone. Some clones are missing from TCRdb's copy, which holds only in-frame ones; the method was immunoSEQ multiplex PCR. The data contain about 68,000 clones, 85% to 90% of them singletons. The V gene's germline CDR1 is SEHNR and CDR2 FQNEAQ (reference sequence). Trimming at V came to 2 bases and at J to 4 bases, leaving 9 bases not matched to a gene. CDR3 length equals 16 residues. The material sequenced was CD4+ or CD8+ T cells sorted from blood, taken in a trial of the OX40 agonist ivuxolimab. The V gene is TRBV7-9, the J gene TRBJ2-7; 9 nucleotides agree with TRBD1. This clonotype was sampled from an adult with an advanced solid tumor such as melanoma, head and neck, liver or kidney cancer. Here the CDR3 DNA reads TGTGCCAGCAGCTTACCCCCCGGGACAGGGTTGTACGAGCAGTACTTC. This encodes CASSLPPGTGLYEQYF. Complete variable domain (other parts from reference TRBV7-9 and TRBJ2-7): DTGVSQNPRHKITKRGQNVTFRCDPISEHNRLYWYRQTLGQGPEFLTYFQNEAQLEKSRLLSDRFSAERPKGSFSTLEIQRTEQGDSAMYLCASSLPPGTGLYEQYFGPGTRLTVT.